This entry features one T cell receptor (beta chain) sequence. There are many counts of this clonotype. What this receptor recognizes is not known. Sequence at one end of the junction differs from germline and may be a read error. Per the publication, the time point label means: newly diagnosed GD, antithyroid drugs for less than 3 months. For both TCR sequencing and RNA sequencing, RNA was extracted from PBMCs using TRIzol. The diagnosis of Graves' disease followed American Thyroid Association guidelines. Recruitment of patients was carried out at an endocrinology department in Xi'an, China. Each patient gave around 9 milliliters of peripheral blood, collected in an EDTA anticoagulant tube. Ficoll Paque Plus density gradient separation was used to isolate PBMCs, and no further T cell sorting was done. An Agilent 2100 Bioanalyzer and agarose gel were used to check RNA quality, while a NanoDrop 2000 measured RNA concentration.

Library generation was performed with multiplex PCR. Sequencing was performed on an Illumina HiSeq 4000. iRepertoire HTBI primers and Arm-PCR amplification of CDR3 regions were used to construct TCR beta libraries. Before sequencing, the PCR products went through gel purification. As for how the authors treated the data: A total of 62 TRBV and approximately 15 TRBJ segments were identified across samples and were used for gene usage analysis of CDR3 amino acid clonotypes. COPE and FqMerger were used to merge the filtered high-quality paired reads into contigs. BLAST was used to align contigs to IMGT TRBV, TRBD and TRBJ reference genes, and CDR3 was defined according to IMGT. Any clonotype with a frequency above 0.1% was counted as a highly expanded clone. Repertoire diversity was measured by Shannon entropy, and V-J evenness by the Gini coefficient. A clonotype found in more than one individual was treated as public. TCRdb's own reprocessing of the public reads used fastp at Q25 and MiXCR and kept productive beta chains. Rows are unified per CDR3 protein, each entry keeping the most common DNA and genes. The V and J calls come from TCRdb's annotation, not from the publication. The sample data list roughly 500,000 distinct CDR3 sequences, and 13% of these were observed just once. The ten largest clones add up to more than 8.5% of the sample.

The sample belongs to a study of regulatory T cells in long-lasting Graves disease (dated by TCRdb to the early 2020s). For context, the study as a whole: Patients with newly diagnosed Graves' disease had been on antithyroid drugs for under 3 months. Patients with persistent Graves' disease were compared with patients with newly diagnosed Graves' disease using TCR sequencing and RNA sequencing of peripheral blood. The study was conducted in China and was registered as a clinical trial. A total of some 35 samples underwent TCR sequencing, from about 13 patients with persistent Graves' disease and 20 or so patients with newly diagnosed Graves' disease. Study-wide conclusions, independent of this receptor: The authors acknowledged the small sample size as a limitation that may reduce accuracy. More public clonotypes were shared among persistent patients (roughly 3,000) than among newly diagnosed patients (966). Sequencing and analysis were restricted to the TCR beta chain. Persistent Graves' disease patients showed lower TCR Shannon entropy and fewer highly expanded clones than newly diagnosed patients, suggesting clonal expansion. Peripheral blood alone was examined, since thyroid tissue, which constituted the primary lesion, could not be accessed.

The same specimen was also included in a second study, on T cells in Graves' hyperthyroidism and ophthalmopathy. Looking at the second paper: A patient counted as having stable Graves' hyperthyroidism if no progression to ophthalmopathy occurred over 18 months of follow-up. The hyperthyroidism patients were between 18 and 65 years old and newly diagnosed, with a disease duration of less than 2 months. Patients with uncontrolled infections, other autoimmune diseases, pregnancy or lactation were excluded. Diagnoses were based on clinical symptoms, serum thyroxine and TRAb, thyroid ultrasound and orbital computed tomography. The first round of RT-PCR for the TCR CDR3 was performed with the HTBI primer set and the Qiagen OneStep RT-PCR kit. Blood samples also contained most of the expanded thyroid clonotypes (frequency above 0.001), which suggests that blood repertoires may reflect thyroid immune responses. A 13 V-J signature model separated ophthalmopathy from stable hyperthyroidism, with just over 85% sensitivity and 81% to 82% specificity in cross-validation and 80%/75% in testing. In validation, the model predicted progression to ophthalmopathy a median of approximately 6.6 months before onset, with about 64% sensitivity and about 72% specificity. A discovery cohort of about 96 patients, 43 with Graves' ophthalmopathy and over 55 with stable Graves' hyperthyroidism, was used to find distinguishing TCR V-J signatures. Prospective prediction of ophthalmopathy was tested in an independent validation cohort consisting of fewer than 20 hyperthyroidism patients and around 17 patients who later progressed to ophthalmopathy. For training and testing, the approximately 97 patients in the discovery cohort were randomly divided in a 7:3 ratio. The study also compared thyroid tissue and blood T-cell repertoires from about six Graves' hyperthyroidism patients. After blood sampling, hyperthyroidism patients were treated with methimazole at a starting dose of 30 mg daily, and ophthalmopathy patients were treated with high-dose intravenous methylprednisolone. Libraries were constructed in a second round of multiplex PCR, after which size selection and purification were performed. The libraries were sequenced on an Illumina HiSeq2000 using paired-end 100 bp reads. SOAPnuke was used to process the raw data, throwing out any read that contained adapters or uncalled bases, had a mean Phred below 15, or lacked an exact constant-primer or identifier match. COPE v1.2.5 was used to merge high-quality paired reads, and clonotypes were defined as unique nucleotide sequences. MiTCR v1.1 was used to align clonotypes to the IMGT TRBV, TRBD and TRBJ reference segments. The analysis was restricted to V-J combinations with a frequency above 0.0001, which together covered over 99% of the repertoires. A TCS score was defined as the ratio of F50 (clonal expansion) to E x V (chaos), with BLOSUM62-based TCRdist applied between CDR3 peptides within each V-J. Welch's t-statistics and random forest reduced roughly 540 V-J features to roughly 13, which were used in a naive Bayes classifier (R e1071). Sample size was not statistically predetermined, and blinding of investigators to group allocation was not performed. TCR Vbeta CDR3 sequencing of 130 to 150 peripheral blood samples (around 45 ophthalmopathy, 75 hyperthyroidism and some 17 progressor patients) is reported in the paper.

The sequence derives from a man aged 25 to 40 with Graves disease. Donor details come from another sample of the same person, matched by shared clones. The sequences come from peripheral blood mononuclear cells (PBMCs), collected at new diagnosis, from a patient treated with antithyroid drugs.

The CDR3 amino acid sequence is: CASSLAPGGSPDTQYF. At the DNA level, the sequence is TGTGCCAGCAGCTTAGCCCCGGGAGGGAGCCCAGATACGCAGTATTTT. The V and J genes are TRBV5-1 and TRBJ2-3; 8 bases in the middle match TRBD2. The cysteine opens and the phenylalanine closes a CDR3 of 16 amino acids. Only the CDR3 DNA is retained, 48 bases long and in frame from the first base. CDR1 and CDR2 were assigned from the germline V gene as SGHRS and YFSETQ.